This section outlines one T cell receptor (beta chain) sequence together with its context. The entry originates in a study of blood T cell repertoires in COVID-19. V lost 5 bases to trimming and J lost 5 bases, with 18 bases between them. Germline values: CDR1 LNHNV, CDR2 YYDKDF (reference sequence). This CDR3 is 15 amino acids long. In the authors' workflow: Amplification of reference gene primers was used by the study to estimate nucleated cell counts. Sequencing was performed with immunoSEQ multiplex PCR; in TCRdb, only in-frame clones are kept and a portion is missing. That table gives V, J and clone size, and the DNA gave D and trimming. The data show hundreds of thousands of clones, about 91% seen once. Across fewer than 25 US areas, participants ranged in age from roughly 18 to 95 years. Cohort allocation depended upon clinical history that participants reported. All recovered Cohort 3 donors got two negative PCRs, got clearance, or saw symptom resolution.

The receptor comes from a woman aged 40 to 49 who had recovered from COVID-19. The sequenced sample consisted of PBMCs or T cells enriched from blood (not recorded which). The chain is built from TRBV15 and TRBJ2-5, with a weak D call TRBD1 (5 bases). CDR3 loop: CATSPGSPRWETQYF. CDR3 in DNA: TGTGCCACCAGCCCAGGGTCCCCAAGATGGGAGACCCAGTACTTC.